These 6 T cell receptor beta chains were sequenced from one sample in a study of T cells in tuberculosis. Time point of the sample: new active TB diagnosis, blood taken before or within 7 days of starting treatment. Profiling relied on immunoSEQ multiplex PCR, and the TCRdb table lists in-frame clones only, not all of them. The table has tens of thousands of clones, 70% to 85% seen once. The sample was PBMCs, taken at tuberculosis diagnosis. All receptors derive from an adult with tuberculosis.

This clone occurred once. The chain recombines TRBV19 with TRBJ2-7; possibly TRBD1 for D (6 bases). This CDR3 is 17 amino acids long. V lost 5 bases and J 0 bases, leaving 20 bases between the germline ends. Germline V gene data show CDR1 as LNHDA and CDR2 as SQIVND (reference sequence). The DNA for the CDR3 is TGTGCCAGTAGTCTGCGGACAGCTGGCACTAGCTCCTACGAGCAGTACTTC. This encodes CASSLRTAGTSSYEQYF. Combining the CDR3 with reference TRBV19 and TRBJ2-7 gives the whole variable domain DGGITQSPKYLFRKEGQNVTLSCEQNLNHDAMYWYRQDPGQGLRLIYYSQIVNDFQKGDIAEGYSVSREKKESFPLTVTSAQKNPTAFYLCASSLRTAGTSSYEQYFGPGTRLTVT.

The V call is TRBV15, the J call TRBJ1-3, with TRBD1 matching 10 bases. Germline CDR1 LNHNV, CDR2 YYDKDF (reference sequence). CDR3 length: 17 amino acids. The ends lost 1 base at V and 3 bases at J; junction bases unmatched: 6. In nucleotides, the CDR3 is TGTGCCACCAGCAGAGCAAAGACAGGGGGCCATGGAAACACCATATATTTT. Translation gives CATSRAKTGGHGNTIYF.

The chain links TRBV15 to TRBJ2-7; 7 bases are shared with TRBD2. The trim removed 4 bases at V and 6 bases at J, leaving 15 bases unmatched. Germline V gene sequence: CDR1 LNHNV, CDR2 YYDKDF (reference sequence). The CDR3 totals 16 residues. In nucleotides, the CDR3 is TGTGCCACCAGCACAGAGTTCGGGGCGGGAGTGCTCGAGCAGTACTTC. Its protein product is CATSTEFGAGVLEQYF.

The chain combines TRBV19 with TRBJ1-1; D is unresolved. Germline V CDR1 and CDR2: LNHDA, SQIVND (reference sequence). Trimming shortened V by 7 bases and J by 0 bases, and 15 bases separated the two germline ends. CDR3 length: 15 amino acids. CDR3 nucleotides: TGTGCCAGTAATTCGGCATATACTATGAACACTGAAGCTTTCTTT. Encoded protein: CASNSAYTMNTEAFF. The entire variable domain, with the rest obtained from reference TRBV19 and TRBJ1-1, is as follows: DGGITQSPKYLFRKEGQNVTLSCEQNLNHDAMYWYRQDPGQGLRLIYYSQIVNDFQKGDIAEGYSVSREKKESFPLTVTSAQKNPTAFYLCASNSAYTMNTEAFFGQGTRLTVV.

The rearrangement joins TRBV7-2 to TRBJ2-7, with D possibly being TRBD2 (6 bases). Germline-derived CDR1 and CDR2 are SGHTA and FQGNSA. Trimming pared 1 base from V and 6 bases from J, leaving 16 bases between. This CDR3 contains 15 residues. For the CDR3, the DNA is TGTGCCAGCAGCTTAGGAGCGGGTAATGAAGGCGAGCAGTACTTC. This translates into CASSLGAGNEGEQYF.

CDR3 amino acids: CASSRVGLNTGELFF. The CDR3 DNA is TGTGCCAGTTCCAGGGTCGGGCTCAACACCGGGGAGCTGTTTTTT. This chain connects TRBV6-6 to TRBJ2-2; possibly TRBD1 for D (5 bases). V was cut by 9 bases and J by 2 bases, with 16 bases left in between. The CDR3 extends over 15 amino acids. Looked up from germline, CDR1 is MNHNY and CDR2 is SVGAGI (reference sequence).